This TCR beta chain was observed in a study of OX40 agonist ivuxolimab in advanced cancers. As for the study in general: Prior anti-PD-1, anti-PD-L1 or anti-CTLA-4 therapy was allowed; less than 45% had some. A partial response was reached by three patients: one with hepatocellular carcinoma and two with cutaneous melanoma.

As concerns this clone: Within the sample, other DNA sequences also encode this same CDR3.

Assay used: immunoSEQ multiplex PCR; TCRdb lists only in-frame clones, some missing. The sample includes some 60,000 clones, just over 90% seen only once; the top ten take approximately 18%. Germline-derived CDR1 and CDR2 are MNHEY and SMNVEV (reference sequence). The CDR3 is made up of 13 amino acids. Trimming took off 7 bases at V and 4 bases at J, with 10 bases between the two ends. Sampling times: baseline, cycle 4 day 1, cycle 7 day 1. This material consisted of CD4+ or CD8+ T cells sorted from blood, taken in a trial of the OX40 agonist ivuxolimab. The chain couples TRBV27 to TRBJ2-2; D unclear. The clonotype comes from an adult with an advanced solid tumor such as melanoma, head and neck, liver or kidney cancer. The CDR3 DNA reads as TGTGCCAGCACCCCCAAACGCACCGGGGAGCTGTTTTTT. It is translated as CASTPKRTGELFF.